The rows below give T cell receptor beta chains drawn from one sample of a study of Graves' ophthalmopathy and Graves' hyperthyroidism. In TCRdb, the multiplex PCR reads were re-called with MiXCR into one record per CDR3 protein. The sample carries about 220,000 distinct CDR3 sequences, 20% to 25% recorded once. The sample comprised peripheral blood. The receptors here all came from a woman between 45 and 65 years old with Graves' ophthalmopathy. CDR3s include the opening cysteine and the closing phenylalanine or tryptophan. D genes are given only for firm matches. Only some rows state a clone size, as once, few, many or a class for expanded clones.

DNA	CDR3	size	length	J	D	V
TGTGCCAGCAGTTTACTAGCGGGCCTCAGCTCCTACGAGCAGTACTTC	CASSLLAGLSSYEQYF	many	16	TRBJ2-7	TRBD2	TRBV28
TGTGCCAGCAGCTGGTCAGGGATAATTCACACTGAAGCTTTCTTT	CASSWSGIIHTEAFF	many	15	TRBJ1-1	NA	TRBV7-9
TGTGCCAGCAGCGGAACAGGGGTGGAGACCCAGTACTTC	CASSGTGVETQYF	many	13	TRBJ2-5	TRBD1	TRBV9
TGCAGTGCGACCGACCGGGACAGGGTATCCTACGAGCAGTACTTC	CSATDRDRVSYEQYF	many	15	TRBJ2-7	TRBD1	TRBV20-1
TGCAGTGCTCGGACAGGGAGGATGGAGACCCAGTACTTC	CSARTGRMETQYF	many	13	TRBJ2-5	TRBD1	TRBV20-1
TGTGCCAGCAGGTGGGGGAATCAGCCCCAGCATTTT	CASRWGNQPQHF	many	12	TRBJ1-5	NA	TRBV6-5
TGTGCCAGCAGCTTAGAACCGACTAGCACCGAGCAGTACTTC	CASSLEPTSTEQYF	many	14	TRBJ2-7	TRBD2	TRBV7-2
TGTGCCAGCAGTGATCGGGCAGGAGCTGAAGCTTTCTTT	CASSDRAGAEAFF	many	13	TRBJ1-1	NA	TRBV6-1
TGTGCCAGCAGCCTCGCGAAGGAGGGCTACGAGCAGTACTTC	CASSLAKEGYEQYF	many	14	TRBJ2-7	NA	TRBV7-3
TGCAGTGCTAGAGATATTACCCAGGGGGCCTACGAGCAGTACTTC	CSARDITQGAYEQYF	many	15	TRBJ2-7	TRBD1	TRBV20-1
TGTGCCAGCAGGACCTTAGGGAGTAGCGGGAAGATATACGAGCAGTACTTC	CASRTLGSSGKIYEQYF	many	17	TRBJ2-7	TRBD2	TRBV27
TGTGCCAGCAGTTTCATCGGGAGGGGGACGGACGAGCAGTACTTC	CASSFIGRGTDEQYF	many	15	TRBJ2-7	TRBD2	TRBV12-3/TRBV12-4
TGTGCCAGCAGTTCGGACGGCACCCACCCCACGTCTGGCTACACCTTC	CASSSDGTHPTSGYTF	many	16	TRBJ1-2	NA	TRBV6-5
TGTGCCAGCAGCATAGTCGGGGGGCTGGACGAGCAGTACTTC	CASSIVGGLDEQYF	many	14	TRBJ2-7	NA	TRBV7-2
TGTGCCAGCAGAGTGTATGGAGGGGACTACGAGCAGTACTTC	CASRVYGGDYEQYF	NA	14	TRBJ2-7	NA	TRBV6-1
TGTGCCAGCAGCTTAGACAGGGGGCTGACTGAAGCTTTCTTT	CASSLDRGLTEAFF	many	14	TRBJ1-1	TRBD1	TRBV7-2
TGTGCCAGCAGCCCCTTGAGGGCTGGCTATGGCTACACCTTC	CASSPLRAGYGYTF	NA	14	TRBJ1-2	NA	TRBV6-1
TGTGCCAGCAGTTGGACAGTTTCTAGCAATCAGCCCCAGCATTTT	CASSWTVSSNQPQHF	NA	15	TRBJ1-5	NA	TRBV28
TGTGCCAGCAGTGCTGACAGGGTCTCTGAAGCTTTCTTT	CASSADRVSEAFF	NA	13	TRBJ1-1	TRBD1	TRBV6-4
TGTGCCACCAGCAGCCGGACAGGGTTACTTCAGCCCCAGCATTTT	CATSSRTGLLQPQHF	many	15	TRBJ1-5	TRBD1	TRBV15
TGTGCCAGCAGTGGGGGTCCCTTAAACACCGGGGAGCTGTTTTTT	CASSGGPLNTGELFF	NA	15	TRBJ2-2	NA	TRBV2
TGTGCCAGCAGCGCCTTTGGACAGGGACGTAATTCACCCCTCCACTTT	CASSAFGQGRNSPLHF	many	16	TRBJ1-6	TRBD1	TRBV6-1
TGTGCCAGCAGCCGCGTCGGGGACAGGGAAAAAAACGGGCAGTACTTC	CASSRVGDREKNGQYF	many	16	TRBJ2-7	TRBD1	TRBV7-2
TGCGCCAGCAGCTTGGCCGAATCGGTGAACGAGCAGTACTTC	CASSLAESVNEQYF	many	14	TRBJ2-7	NA	TRBV5-1
TGCGCCAGCAGCCGAGAGGGTGGCTCCTATAATTCACCCCTCCACTTT	CASSREGGSYNSPLHF	many	16	TRBJ1-6	NA	TRBV5-1
TGTGCCAGCAGCTCGCGAATCAACACTGAAGCTTTCTTT	CASSSRINTEAFF	many	13	TRBJ1-1	NA	TRBV7-6
TGTGCCAGCAGTCCGGGACTAGCGGGAGAATCCGCCAAAAACATTCAGTACTTC	CASSPGLAGESAKNIQYF	many	18	TRBJ2-4	TRBD2	TRBV12-3/TRBV12-4
TGTGCTAGCAGTTTCTTGGGCGGGGCTGGGGCCAACGTCCTGACTTTC	CASSFLGGAGANVLTF	NA	16	TRBJ2-6	NA	TRBV12-3/TRBV12-4
TGTGCCAGCAGCTTACTGGCGGGATCTAACTATGGCTACACCTTC	CASSLLAGSNYGYTF	NA	15	TRBJ1-2	NA	TRBV7-3
TGTGCCAGCAGCCATTCCGGGACGAACACCGGGGAGCTGTTTTTT	CASSHSGTNTGELFF	many	15	TRBJ2-2	NA	TRBV3-1
TGTGCCAGCAGTCCCGGGACAGTCCAATCCTTC	CASSPGTVQSF	NA	11	TRBJ2-7	TRBD1	TRBV12-3/TRBV12-4
TGCAGTGCCGTTTCAATGCTTACTAGCGGGAGGAGAGGAACGGAGACCCAGTACTTC	CSAVSMLTSGRRGTETQYF	many	19	TRBJ2-5	TRBD2	TRBV20-1
TGTGCTAGTGGTTTGAGTTTTGAGACCCAGTACTTC	CASGLSFETQYF	many	12	TRBJ2-5	NA	TRBV12-5
TGTGCCAGCAGTCCACAGCAGGGTTTTGGCACTGAAGCTTTCTTT	CASSPQQGFGTEAFF	once	15	TRBJ1-1	NA	TRBV27
TGTGCCAGCAGCCGGAGGACAGGGGAGGCCGGGGAGCTGTTTTTT	CASSRRTGEAGELFF	many	15	TRBJ2-2	TRBD1	TRBV12-3/TRBV12-4
TGCAGCGTTGAAGCTTCAGGCGCTGAAGCTTTCTTT	CSVEASGAEAFF	many	12	TRBJ1-1	NA	TRBV29-1
TGTGCCAGCAGCGTAGGAGGGACTAGAGTAGAGACCCAGTACTTC	CASSVGGTRVETQYF	many	15	TRBJ2-5	TRBD2	TRBV9
TGTGCCAGCAGTTTTGCTAGATCACCCCTCCACTTT	CASSFARSPLHF	many	12	TRBJ1-6	NA	TRBV12-3/TRBV12-4
TGTGCCAGCAGTTCTGGAGGTCTTGGCAATCAGCCCCAGCATTTT	CASSSGGLGNQPQHF	NA	15	TRBJ1-5	NA	TRBV6-2/TRBV6-3
TGTGCCACGCGCAGACGACCAAGCTCCTACGAGCAGTACTTC	CATRRRPSSYEQYF	NA	14	TRBJ2-7	NA	TRBV6-1
TGTGCCAGCAGTGAGCCCTCCGGACTGGGAGGGGACATTCAGTACTTC	CASSEPSGLGGDIQYF	many	16	TRBJ2-4	TRBD2	TRBV25-1
TGTGCCAGCAGCTTCGATACCAGGGGGCGTAGGACCATATATTTT	CASSFDTRGRRTIYF	many	15	TRBJ1-3	TRBD1	TRBV11-2
TGTGCCAGCAGTGAGTTTCGGGGAACTGAAGCTTTCTTT	CASSEFRGTEAFF	many	13	TRBJ1-1	NA	TRBV6-1
TGTGCCAGCAGTGAGAGTCAGGACAGGGGACGGTTCTCTGAAGCTTTCTTT	CASSESQDRGRFSEAFF	many	17	TRBJ1-1	TRBD1	TRBV2
TGTGCCAGCAGCCCTCTCGATTGGCAGGCATCTTTCTTT	CASSPLDWQASFF	many	13	TRBJ1-1	NA	TRBV27
TGCGCCAGCAGCCACCCAGCCTCGGGGGAGACCCAGTACTTC	CASSHPASGETQYF	many	14	TRBJ2-5	NA	TRBV4-1
TGTGCCAGTAGTATCCCTCGACCGACAGGCTACGAGCAGTACTTC	CASSIPRPTGYEQYF	NA	15	TRBJ2-7	NA	TRBV19
TGTGCCAGCAGTAGTAACAGTGAGCAGTTCTTC	CASSSNSEQFF	many	11	TRBJ2-1	NA	TRBV6-4
TGCGCCAACAGCCCGGACTACAGTTACGAGCAGTACTTC	CANSPDYSYEQYF	few	13	TRBJ2-7	NA	TRBV4-1
TGTGCCACTAACCGGGACAGCAATGAAAAACTGTTTTTT	CATNRDSNEKLFF	NA	13	TRBJ1-4	TRBD1	TRBV15
TGTGCCAGCAGCCCGATGGGGGGTTCTGTGTACACCGGGGAGCTGTTTTTT	CASSPMGGSVYTGELFF	few	17	TRBJ2-2	NA	TRBV3-1